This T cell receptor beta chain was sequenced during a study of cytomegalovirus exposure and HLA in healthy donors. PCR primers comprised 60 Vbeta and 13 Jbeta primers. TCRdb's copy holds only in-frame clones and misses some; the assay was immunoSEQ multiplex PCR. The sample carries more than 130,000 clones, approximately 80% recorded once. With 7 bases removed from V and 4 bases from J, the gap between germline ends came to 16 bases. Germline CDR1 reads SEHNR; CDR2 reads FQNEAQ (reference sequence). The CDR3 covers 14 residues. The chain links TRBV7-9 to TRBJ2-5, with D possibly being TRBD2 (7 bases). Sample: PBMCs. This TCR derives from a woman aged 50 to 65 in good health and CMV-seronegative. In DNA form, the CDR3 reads TGTGCCAGCAAGCGGGCAGGGGAGGGAGAGACCCAGTACTTC. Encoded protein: CASKRAGEGETQYF.